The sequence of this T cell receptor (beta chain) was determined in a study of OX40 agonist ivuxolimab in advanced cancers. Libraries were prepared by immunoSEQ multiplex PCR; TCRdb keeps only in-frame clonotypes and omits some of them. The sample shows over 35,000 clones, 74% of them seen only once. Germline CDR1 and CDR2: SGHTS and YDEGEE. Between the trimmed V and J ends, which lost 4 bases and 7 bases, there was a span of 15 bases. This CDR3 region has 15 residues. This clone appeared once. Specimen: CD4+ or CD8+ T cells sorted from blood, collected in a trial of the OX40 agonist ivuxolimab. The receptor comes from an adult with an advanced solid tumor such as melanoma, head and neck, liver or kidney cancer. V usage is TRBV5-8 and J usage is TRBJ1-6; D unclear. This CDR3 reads CASSTLGRGNSPLHF. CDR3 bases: TGTGCCAGCAGCACCCTGGGCCGAGGAAATTCACCCCTCCACTTT.